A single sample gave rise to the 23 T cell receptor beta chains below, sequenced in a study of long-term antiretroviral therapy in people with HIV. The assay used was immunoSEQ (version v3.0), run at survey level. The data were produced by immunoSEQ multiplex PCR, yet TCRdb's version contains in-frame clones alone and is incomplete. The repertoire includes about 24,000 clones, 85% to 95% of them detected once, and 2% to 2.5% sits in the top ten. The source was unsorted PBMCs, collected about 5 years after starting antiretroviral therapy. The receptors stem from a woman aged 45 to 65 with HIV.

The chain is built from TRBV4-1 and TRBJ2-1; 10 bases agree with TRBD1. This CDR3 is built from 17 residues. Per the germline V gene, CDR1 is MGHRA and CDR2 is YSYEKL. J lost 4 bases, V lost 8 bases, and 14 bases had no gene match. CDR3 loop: CASRTRTGTGEYNEQFF. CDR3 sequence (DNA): TGCGCCAGCCGTACACGAACCGGGACAGGGGAGTACAATGAGCAGTTCTTC.

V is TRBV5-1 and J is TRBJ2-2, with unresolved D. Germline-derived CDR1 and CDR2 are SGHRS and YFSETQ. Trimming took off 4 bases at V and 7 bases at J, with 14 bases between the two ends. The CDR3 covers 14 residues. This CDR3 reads CASSPAGFHGELFF. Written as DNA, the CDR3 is TGCGCCAGCAGCCCCGCTGGATTTCACGGGGAGCTGTTTTTT.

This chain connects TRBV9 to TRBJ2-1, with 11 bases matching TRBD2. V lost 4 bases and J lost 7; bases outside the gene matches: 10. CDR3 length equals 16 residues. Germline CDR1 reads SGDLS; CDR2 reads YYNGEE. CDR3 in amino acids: CASSLGPSGRINEQFF. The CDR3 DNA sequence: TGTGCCAGCAGCCTAGGCCCTAGCGGGAGGATAAATGAGCAGTTCTTC.

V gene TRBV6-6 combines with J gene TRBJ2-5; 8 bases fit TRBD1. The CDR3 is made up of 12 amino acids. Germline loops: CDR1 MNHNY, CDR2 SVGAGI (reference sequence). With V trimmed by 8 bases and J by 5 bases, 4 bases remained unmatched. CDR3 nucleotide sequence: TGTGCCAGCCGGACAGGGTGGGAGACCCAGTACTTC. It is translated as CASRTGWETQYF.

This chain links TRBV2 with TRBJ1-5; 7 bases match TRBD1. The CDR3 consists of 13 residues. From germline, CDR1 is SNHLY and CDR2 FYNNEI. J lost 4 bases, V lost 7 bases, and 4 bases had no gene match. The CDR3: CASTGQYNQPQHF. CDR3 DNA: TGTGCCAGCACGGGACAGTATAATCAGCCCCAGCATTTT.

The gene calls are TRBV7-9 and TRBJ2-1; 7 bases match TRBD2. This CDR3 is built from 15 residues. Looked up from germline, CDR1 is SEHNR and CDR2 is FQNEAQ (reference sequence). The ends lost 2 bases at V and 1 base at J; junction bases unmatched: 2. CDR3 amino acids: CASSLSGASYNEQFF. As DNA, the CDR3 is TGTGCCAGCAGCTTAAGCGGGGCTTCCTACAATGAGCAGTTCTTC.

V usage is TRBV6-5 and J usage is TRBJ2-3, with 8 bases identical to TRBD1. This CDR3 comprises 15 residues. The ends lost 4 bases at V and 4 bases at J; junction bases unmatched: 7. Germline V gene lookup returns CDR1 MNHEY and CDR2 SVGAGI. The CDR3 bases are TGTGCCAGCAGTTCCTCGACAGGGGATGCAGATACGCAGTATTTT. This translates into CASSSSTGDADTQYF.

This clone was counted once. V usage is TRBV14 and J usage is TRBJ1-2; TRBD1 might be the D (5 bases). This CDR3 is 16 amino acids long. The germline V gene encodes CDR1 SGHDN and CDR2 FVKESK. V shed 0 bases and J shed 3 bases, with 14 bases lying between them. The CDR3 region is CASSQDLRAGHYGYTF. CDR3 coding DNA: TGTGCCAGCAGCCAAGACCTCAGGGCAGGGCACTATGGCTACACCTTC. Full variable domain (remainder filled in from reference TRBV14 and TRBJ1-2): EAGVTQFPSHSVIEKGQTVTLRCDPISGHDNLYWYRRVMGKEIKFLLHFVKESKQDESGMPNNRFLAERTGGTYSTLKVQPAELEDSGVYFCASSQDLRAGHYGYTFGSGTRLTVV.

The CDR3 DNA follows: TGTGCCAGCAGTTACAAGCCGGGCGAGGGGACTGAAGCTTTCTTT. This codes for CASSYKPGEGTEAFF. The chain links TRBV6-5 to TRBJ1-1; TRBD1 is a possible D gene (5 bases). The CDR3 totals 15 residues. The germline CDR1 and CDR2 sequences are MNHEY and SVGAGI. V lost 2 bases to trimming and J lost 5 bases, with 15 bases between them.

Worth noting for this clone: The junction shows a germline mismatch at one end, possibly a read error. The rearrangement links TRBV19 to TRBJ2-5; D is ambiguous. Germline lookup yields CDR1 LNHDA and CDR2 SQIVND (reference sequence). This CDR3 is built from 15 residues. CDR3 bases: TGTGCCAGTAGTCTAGATGGTGGGATTGTAGAGACCCAGTACTTC. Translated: CASSLDGGIVETQYF.

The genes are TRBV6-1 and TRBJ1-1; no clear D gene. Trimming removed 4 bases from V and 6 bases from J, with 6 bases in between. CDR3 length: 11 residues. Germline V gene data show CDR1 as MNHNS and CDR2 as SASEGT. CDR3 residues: CASSALSEAFF. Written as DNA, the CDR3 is TGTGCCAGCAGTGCGTTATCTGAAGCTTTCTTT.

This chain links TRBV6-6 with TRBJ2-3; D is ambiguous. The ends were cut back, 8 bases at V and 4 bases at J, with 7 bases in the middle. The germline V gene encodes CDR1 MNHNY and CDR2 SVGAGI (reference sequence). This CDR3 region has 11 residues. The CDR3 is CASQNADTQYF. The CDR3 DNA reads TGTGCCAGCCAGAACGCAGATACGCAGTATTTT.

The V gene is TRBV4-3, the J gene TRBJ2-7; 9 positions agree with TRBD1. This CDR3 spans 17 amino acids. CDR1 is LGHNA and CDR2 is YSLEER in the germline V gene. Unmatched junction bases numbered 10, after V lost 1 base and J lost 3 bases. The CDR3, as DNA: TGCGCCAGCAGCCAAGCCCTACGGGACAGGGTTGACTACGAGCAGTACTTC. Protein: CASSQALRDRVDYEQYF.

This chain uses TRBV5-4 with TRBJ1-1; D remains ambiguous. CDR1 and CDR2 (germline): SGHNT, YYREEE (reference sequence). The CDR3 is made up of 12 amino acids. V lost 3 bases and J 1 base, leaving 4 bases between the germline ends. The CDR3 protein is CASSWGNTEAFF. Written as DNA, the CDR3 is TGTGCCAGCAGCTGGGGGAACACTGAAGCTTTCTTT.

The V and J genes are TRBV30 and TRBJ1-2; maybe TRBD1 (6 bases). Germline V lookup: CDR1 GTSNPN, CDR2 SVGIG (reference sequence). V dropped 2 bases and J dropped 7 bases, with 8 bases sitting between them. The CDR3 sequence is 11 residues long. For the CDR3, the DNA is TGTGCCTGGAGTCAAGGGGGTGGCTACACCTTC. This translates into CAWSQGGGYTF.

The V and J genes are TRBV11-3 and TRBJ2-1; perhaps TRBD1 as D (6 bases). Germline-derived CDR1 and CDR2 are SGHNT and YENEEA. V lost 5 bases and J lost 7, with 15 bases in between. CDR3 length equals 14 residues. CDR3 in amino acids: CASSLDSATNEQFF. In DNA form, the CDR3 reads TGTGCCAGCAGCCTGGACAGCGCGACTAATGAGCAGTTCTTC.

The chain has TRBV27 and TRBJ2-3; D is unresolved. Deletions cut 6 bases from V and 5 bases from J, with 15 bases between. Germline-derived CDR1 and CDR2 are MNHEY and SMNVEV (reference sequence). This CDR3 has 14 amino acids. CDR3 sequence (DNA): TGTGCCAGCAGAAACCCCCATAAGGAAGATACGCAGTATTTT. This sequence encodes CASRNPHKEDTQYF.

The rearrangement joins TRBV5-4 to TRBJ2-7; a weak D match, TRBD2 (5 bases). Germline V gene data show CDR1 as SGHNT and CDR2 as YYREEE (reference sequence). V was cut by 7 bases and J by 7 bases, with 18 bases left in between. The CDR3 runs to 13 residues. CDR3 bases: TGTGCCAGCCGGACGGCAGCCTCGGGGGAGCAGTACTTC. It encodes CASRTAASGEQYF.

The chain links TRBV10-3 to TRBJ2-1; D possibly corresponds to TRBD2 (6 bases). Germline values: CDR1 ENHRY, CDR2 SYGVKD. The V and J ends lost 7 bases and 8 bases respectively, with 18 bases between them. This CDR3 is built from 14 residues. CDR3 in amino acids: CAIKGGGSRDEQFF. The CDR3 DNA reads TGTGCCATCAAGGGTGGGGGGTCTCGGGATGAGCAGTTCTTC.

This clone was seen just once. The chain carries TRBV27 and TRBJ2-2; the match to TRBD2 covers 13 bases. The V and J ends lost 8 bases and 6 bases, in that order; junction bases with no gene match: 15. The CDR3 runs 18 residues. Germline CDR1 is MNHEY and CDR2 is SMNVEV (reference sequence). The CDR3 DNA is TGTGCCAGCTTGCGAGAGGCCCCGGGACTAGCGGGACCCGGGGAGCTGTTTTTT. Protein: CASLREAPGLAGPGELFF.

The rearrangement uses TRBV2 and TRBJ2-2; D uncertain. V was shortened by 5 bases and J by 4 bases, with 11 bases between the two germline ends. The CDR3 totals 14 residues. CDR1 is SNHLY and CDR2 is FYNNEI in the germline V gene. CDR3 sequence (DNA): TGTGCCAGCAGTATATCCCGATCCACCGGGGAGCTGTTTTTT. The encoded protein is CASSISRSTGELFF. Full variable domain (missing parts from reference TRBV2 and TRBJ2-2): EPEVTQTPSHQVTQMGQEVILRCVPISNHLYFYWYRQILGQKVEFLVSFYNNEISEKSEIFDDQFSVERPDGSNFTLKIRSTKLEDSAMYFCASSISRSTGELFFGEGSRLTVL.

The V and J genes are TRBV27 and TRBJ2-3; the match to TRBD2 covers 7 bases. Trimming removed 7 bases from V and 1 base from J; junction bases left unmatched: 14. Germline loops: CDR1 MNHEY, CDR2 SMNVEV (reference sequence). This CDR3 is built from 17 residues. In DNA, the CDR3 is TGTGCCAGCATGAGAAGCAGGATGGGGGGGGGCACAGATACGCAGTATTTT. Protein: CASMRSRMGGGTDTQYF.

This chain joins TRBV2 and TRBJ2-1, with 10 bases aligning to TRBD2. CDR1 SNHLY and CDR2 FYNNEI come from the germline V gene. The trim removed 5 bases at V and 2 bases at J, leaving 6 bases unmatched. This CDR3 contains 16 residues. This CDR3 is CASSFVLAGAYNEQFF. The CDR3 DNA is TGTGCCAGCAGTTTCGTGCTAGCGGGAGCCTACAATGAGCAGTTCTTC.